This T cell receptor beta chain comes out of a study of T cell responses to AZD1222 COVID-19 vaccine. The method was immunoSEQ multiplex PCR; TCRdb's version includes in-frame clones alone and lacks a portion of them. The sample lists about 110,000 clones, roughly 89% occurring once. The study, taken as a whole, reports: Spike-wide coverage was observed for vaccine-associated CD4 TCRs, with dominant responses at 160-218 and 743-854.

In the case of this clone: The antigen is not known.

The germline gives CDR1 ENHRY, CDR2 SYGVKD. The CDR3 has 13 residues. Trimming cost V 6 bases and J 5 bases, with 13 bases left between them. J is TRBJ2-5 and V is TRBV10-3; D uncertain. Sequencing was performed on peripheral blood, taken 28 days after the second AZD1222 dose. The receptor comes from an adult who received the AZD1222 COVID-19 vaccine. The CDR3 nucleotides are TGTGCCATCAGAGACGCGGTTGGGGAGACCCAGTACTTC. Translated, it gives CAIRDAVGETQYF.